This is a list of T cell receptor beta chains from one sample in a study of Graves' ophthalmopathy and Graves' hyperthyroidism. TCRdb re-called the multiplex PCR reads with MiXCR, one entry per CDR3 protein. The sample has over a million distinct CDR3 sequences, 35% to 45% seen once. The sequenced material came from peripheral blood or thyroid tissue (not recorded which). These receptor sequences come from an adult man with Graves' hyperthyroidism. The CDR3 runs from the conserved cysteine through the conserved F or W. A D gene is named only where the DNA matches it firmly. Clone size is stated in some rows and not others, as once, few, many or a class when expanded.

>TRBD1|TRBJ1-4|TRBV7-9|many
TGTGCCAGCAGCTTCTCTCCGCAGGGGGTTAATGAAAAACTGTTTTTT
CASSFSPQGVNEKLFF
>.|TRBJ2-7|TRBV6-5|many
TGTGCCAGCAGTCGGGGACACTTAACCTACGAGCAGTACTTC
CASSRGHLTYEQYF
>TRBD1|TRBJ1-1|TRBV20-1|.
TGCAGTGTTAGAGATCTCCCGGGACAGCGAACTGAAGCTTTCTTT
CSVRDLPGQRTEAFF
>.|TRBJ2-2|TRBV9|many
TGTGCCAGCAGCGTAAAAGGCCTCACCGGGGAGCTGTTTTTT
CASSVKGLTGELFF
>.|TRBJ1-1|TRBV20-1|.
TGCAGTGCGTCTGGGGGCGCGGCGGTAACTGAAGCTTTCTTT
CSASGGAAVTEAFF
>.|TRBJ1-5|TRBV7-9|few
TGCGCCAGCAGCCCCCCCGACAGGAGCAATCAGCCCCAGCATTTT
CASSPPDRSNQPQHF
>TRBD1|TRBJ2-7|TRBV6-1|few
TGTGCCAGCAGATATGGACAGGGCGGCCACGAGCAGTACTTC
CASRYGQGGHEQYF
>TRBD1|TRBJ1-5|TRBV15|.
TGTGCCACCAGCAGATCGGGACAGGGGTTTCAGCCCCAGCATTTT
CATSRSGQGFQPQHF
>.|TRBJ1-4|TRBV15|.
TGTGCCACCAGCGGGGGGCCAACTAATGAAAAACTGTTTTTT
CATSGGPTNEKLFF
>.|TRBJ1-6|TRBV7-2|.
TGTGCCAGCGGAGGAGGAGACAGGAGCTCCTATAATTCACCCCTCCACTTT
CASGGGDRSSYNSPLHF
>TRBD2|TRBJ2-7|TRBV20-1|many
TGCAGTGCCGAGGGACTAGCGGGGCCCTACGAGCAGTACTTC
CSAEGLAGPYEQYF
>.|TRBJ1-6|TRBV7-2|many
TGTGCCAGCAGCTTAATCGGTTCGCAGGTCAATTCACCCCTCCACTTT
CASSLIGSQVNSPLHF
>.|TRBJ1-2|TRBV20-1|.
TGCAGTGCTAGAGATACGGGCCAGGGTGACTATGGCTACACCTTC
CSARDTGQGDYGYTF
>.|TRBJ2-2|TRBV5-1|few
TGCGCCAGCAGCTTGCAAGGGGACCCGAACACCGGGGAGCTGTTTTTT
CASSLQGDPNTGELFF
>.|TRBJ2-7|TRBV29-1|.
TGCAGCGTTAGAACAGGGCCCGATCAGCCCCAGCAGTACTTC
CSVRTGPDQPQQYF
>TRBD2|TRBJ2-2|TRBV7-8|.
TGTGCCAGCAGTCCCTATAGCGGGAGGGGCACCGGGGAGCTGTTTTTT
CASSPYSGRGTGELFF
>.|TRBJ1-6|TRBV7-9|many
TGTGCCAGCAGCCTCTCGGGTGGTTCACCCCTCCACTTT
CASSLSGGSPLHF
>TRBD1|TRBJ2-5|TRBV10-2|many
TGCGCCAGCCGGGACAGGGGCGGCCAAGAGACCCAGTACTTC
CASRDRGGQETQYF
>.|TRBJ1-2|TRBV14|many
TGTGCCAGCAGCCAGGAATGGGTGGATGGCTACACCTTC
CASSQEWVDGYTF
>.|TRBJ1-1|TRBV29-1|once
TGCAGCGTTGCGTCGGGGGCGAACACTGAAGCTTTCTTT
CSVASGANTEAFF
>TRBD1|TRBJ1-4|TRBV7-8|many
TGTGCCAGCAGCTCCACACCGACAGGGGCTAATGAAAAACTGTTTTTT
CASSSTPTGANEKLFF
>TRBD1|TRBJ1-1|TRBV7-9|many
TGTGCCAGCAGCTTAGAAAGGGGCAGGGGGCGAGGGTACACTGAAGCTTTCTTT
CASSLERGRGRGYTEAFF
>.|TRBJ1-6|TRBV5-6|.
TGTGCCAGCAGCTTTCGCGGAGGAAGATCACCCCTCCACTTT
CASSFRGGRSPLHF
>TRBD1|TRBJ1-4|TRBV19|.
TGTGCCACCCGGACAGGGGAAAAACTGTTTTTT
CATRTGEKLFF
>TRBD1|TRBJ1-2|TRBV6-4|.
TGTGCCAGCAGTGATCCTCGACAGGGCAACTATGGCTACACCTTC
CASSDPRQGNYGYTF
>.|TRBJ2-5|TRBV20-1|.
TGCAGTGCTAGGGGTTTAATGATACGGCGAGAAGAGACCCAGTACTTC
CSARGLMIRREETQYF
>.|TRBJ1-6|TRBV10-3|.
TGTGCCATCAGTGAAGGCAGGCCAAATTCACCCCTCCACTTT
CAISEGRPNSPLHF
>TRBD1|TRBJ1-2|TRBV20-1|.
TGCAGTGCTAGAGATTTAAGAGGGGGCTCTTATGGCTACACCTTC
CSARDLRGGSYGYTF
>TRBD1|TRBJ1-5|TRBV20-1|many
TGCAGTGCATGGACAGGGGTTAATCAGCCCCAGCATTTT
CSAWTGVNQPQHF
>.|TRBJ2-2|TRBV9|.
TGTGCCAGCACCCCTCCGCAGCCTTACACCGGGGAGCTGTTTTTT
CASTPPQPYTGELFF
>.|TRBJ1-2|TRBV12-3/TRBV12-4|.
TGTGCCAGCAGTTTAGCGTCACACTCCCCCGGCTACACCTTC
CASSLASHSPGYTF
>.|TRBJ2-7|TRBV4-1|.
TGCGCCAGCAGCCAAGATGGGAGATTTGGTGAGACCCCGTACTTC
CASSQDGRFGETPYF
>TRBD1|TRBJ1-2|TRBV6-6|many
TGTGCCAGCAGTCGGCGGGACAGGGGTCAAATGGACTACACCTTC
CASSRRDRGQMDYTF
>.|TRBJ1-2|TRBV20-1|few
TGCAGTGCTAGTCTAATCGAGGGCTACACCTTC
CSASLIEGYTF
>.|TRBJ1-6|TRBV11-2|many
TGTGCCAGCAGCCCCGGTTTCGGGGGCTCCTATAATTCACCCCTCCACTTT
CASSPGFGGSYNSPLHF
>.|TRBJ1-6|TRBV12-3/TRBV12-4|.
TGTGCCAGCAGTTTTGTAGGGGGGCGGAATTCACCCCTCCACTTT
CASSFVGGRNSPLHF
>.|TRBJ2-2|TRBV14|few
TGTGCCAGCAGCCACCGAAAAAATGCCGGGGAGCTGTTTTTT
CASSHRKNAGELFF
>.|TRBJ2-7|TRBV7-2|.
TGTGCCAGCAGCTTAGGACCGTCCTACGAGCGGTACTTC
CASSLGPSYERYF
>.|TRBJ2-6|TRBV5-6|few
TGTGCCAGCATGGGCCACAGGGACCCCGTCTCTGGGGCCAACGTCCTGACTTTC
CASMGHRDPVSGANVLTF
>.|TRBJ2-5|TRBV2|many
TGTGCCAGCAGTGACTGGGGGGCGGGGCAAGAGACCCAGTACTTC
CASSDWGAGQETQYF
>.|TRBJ2-5|TRBV4-1|.
TGCGCCAGCAGCCAGGGTAGCATTGGAGCTTTAGAGACCCAGTACTTC
CASSQGSIGALETQYF
>TRBD1|TRBJ1-1|TRBV7-2|many
TGTGCCAGCAGCTTAGCCGTCGACAGGGTCGCTGAAGCTTTCTTT
CASSLAVDRVAEAFF
>.|TRBJ1-6|TRBV4-1|few
TGCGCCAGCAGCCAGATGTGGGAGAGGGTTAGCTCCTATAATTCACCCCTCCACTTT
CASSQMWERVSSYNSPLHF
>.|TRBJ1-4|TRBV11-2|many
TGTGCCAGCAGCCCCGACAGGGAAAAACTGTTTTTT
CASSPDREKLFF
>.|TRBJ2-2|TRBV5-1|many
TGCGCCAGCAGCCAGGACGGTCGGGGGCGGCTCAACACCGGGGAGCTGTTTTTT
CASSQDGRGRLNTGELFF
>TRBD1|TRBJ1-1|TRBV11-2|many
TGTGCCAGCAGCTTCTACAGGGGGATGAACACTGAAGCTTTCTTT
CASSFYRGMNTEAFF
>TRBD1|TRBJ1-1|TRBV7-9|few
TGTGCCAGCACAGGACAGGGGGCCGCTGAAGCTTTCTTT
CASTGQGAAEAFF
>TRBD2|TRBJ2-7|TRBV7-2|many
TGTGCCAGCAGCTTTCTAGCGGGAGATTCTTACGAGCAGTACTTC
CASSFLAGDSYEQYF
>.|TRBJ1-5|TRBV12-3/TRBV12-4|.
TGTGCCAGCAGTACAGGGTGGGGTCAGCCCCAGCATTTT
CASSTGWGQPQHF